This TCR beta chain was observed in a study of blood T cell repertoires in COVID-19. Whole-study context: The cDNA or gDNA used as material had been derived from T cells, B-cell-depleted T cells, or PBMCs.

Deletions cut 8 bases from V and 0 bases from J, with 10 bases between. This CDR3 spans 13 amino acids. TCRdb keeps only in-frame clones here, not all; method: immunoSEQ multiplex PCR. The sample includes 100,000 to 150,000 clones, around 86% of them seen just once. Sequences were obtained from peripheral blood. This chain joins TRBV12-3 or TRBV12-4 and TRBJ1-2, with D possibly being TRBD1 (5 bases). The sequence derives from a woman in her 70s with COVID-19, enrolled during active disease. CDR3 in amino acids: CASRTNPNYGYTF. As DNA, the CDR3 is TGTGCCAGCCGGACAAACCCTAACTATGGCTACACCTTC.